This T cell receptor beta chain was sequenced during a study of blood T cells in healthy people across ages. Study-wide points: Roughly linearly, TCR beta diversity per million T cells fell as age increased.

Points on this clonotype: Its target is not known.

Healthy Caucasian individuals from Russia aged 6 to 90 served as donors. With a J-beta primer mix and a sample-barcoded 5' primer, a second PCR ran roughly 6 to 11 cycles. Every cDNA molecule carried a tag from a template-switch adaptor bearing 12 random nucleotides. At least 3 million CDR3-containing paired-end reads were obtained per sample. Each CDR3 protein gets one entry after TCRdb re-called the 5' RACE reads with MiXCR. The sample holds almost 800,000 distinct CDR3 sequences, roughly 60% seen once. Germline V gene data show CDR1 as LNHNV and CDR2 as YYDKDF (reference sequence). CDR3 size: 15 residues. The J segment lost 5 bases and the V segment lost 2 bases, leaving 9 bases of the junction unmatched.

The sequence derives from a man younger than 40 in good health. Sequenced: blood. The chain carries TRBV15 and TRBJ2-7; 7 nucleotides agree with TRBD1. The CDR3 here is CATSRSRQGSDEQYF. The DNA for the CDR3 is TGTGCCACCAGCAGATCTCGACAGGGTTCAGACGAGCAGTACTTC.